This T cell receptor beta chain was identified during a study of CD8+CD57+ T cells in acquired aplastic anemia. This clonotype was observed a handful of times. Its matching antigen is unknown. The study, taken as a whole, reports: Overlapping CD8+ CDR3 repertoires of patients and controls contained under 35 shared sequences.

Profiling of TCR beta VDJ combinations and CDR3 sequences used genomic DNA as template. Using its own MiXCR run on the reads, TCRdb lists one record per CDR3 protein. Of approximately 200,000 distinct CDR3 sequences in the sample, roughly 55% were seen once. V shed 5 bases, J shed 0 bases, and the junction held 7 bases outside the gene matches. CDR3 length equals 18 residues. Germline CDR1 and CDR2: MRHNA and SNTAGT. The source is a human donor in good health. The rearrangement links TRBV6-4 to TRBJ1-4; 12 nucleotides agree with TRBD1. Sequenced material: sorted CD4+, CD8+, or CD8+CD57+ T cells (not recorded which) from PBMCs. CDR3 residues: CASSRDRGRVATNEKLFF. CDR3 in DNA: TGTGCCAGCAGTAGGGACAGGGGGCGAGTTGCAACTAATGAAAAACTGTTTTTT.